This T cell receptor (beta chain) appears in the sequencing data of a study of cytomegalovirus exposure and HLA in healthy donors. Both 60 Vbeta primers and 13 Jbeta primers went into the PCR. Data came from immunoSEQ multiplex PCR; TCRdb stores just in-frame clones and leaves some out. The sample carries some 170,000 clones, 60% to 85% recorded once. Regarding the study as a whole: Later analysis identified 16,951 TCR beta sequences associated with HLA alleles, using a false discovery rate threshold of 0.05.

Germline-derived CDR1 and CDR2 are SGHAT and FQNNGV. J gave up 1 base and V 4 bases, and 7 bases lay outside the gene matches. CDR3 length equals 16 residues. As for this clone: Its antigen remains unidentified.

The chain couples TRBV11-2 to TRBJ2-1; TRBD2 aligns across 7 bases. Sample: PBMCs. This sequence was found in a woman between 45 and 60 years old in good health and CMV-seropositive. This chain's CDR3 is CASSSGGSGSYNEQFF. In DNA, the CDR3 is TGTGCCAGCAGCTCCGGGGGGAGTGGGTCCTACAATGAGCAGTTCTTC. Full variable domain (outside the CDR3, taken from reference TRBV11-2 and TRBJ2-1): EAGVAQSPRYKIIEKRQSVAFWCNPISGHATLYWYQQILGQGPKLLIQFQNNGVVDDSQLPKDRFSAERLKGVDSTLKIQPAKLEDSAVYLCASSSGGSGSYNEQFFGPGTRLTVL.